A single sample gave rise to the 9 T cell receptor beta chains below, sequenced in a study of regulatory dendritic cells for organ transplantation. Clones were sequenced by immunoSEQ multiplex PCR, and TCRdb holds only the in-frame ones, with some missing. The sample yields about 29,000 clones, about 79% seen once. The material sequenced was memory CD4+ T cells from blood. The sample's subset: CD45RO+ memory T cells. Receptor source: a human donor in good health.

This clone was detected a few times. The chain is built from TRBV10-3 and TRBJ1-2, with 10 bases that match TRBD1. V lost 6 bases, J lost 6 bases, and 7 bases stayed unmatched. The CDR3 is made up of 14 amino acids. Germline CDR1 ENHRY, CDR2 SYGVKD. The CDR3 coding sequence is TGTGCCATCAGAAGCACCGGGACAGGGGATGGCTACACCTTC. This gives the protein CAIRSTGTGDGYTF.

J is TRBJ2-1 and V is TRBV4-3, with TRBD2 matching over 11 bases. CDR1 LGHNA and CDR2 YSLEER come from the germline V gene. V shed 3 bases, J shed 4 bases, and the junction held 5 bases outside the gene matches. CDR3 length equals 16 residues. CDR3 DNA: TGCGCCAGCAGCCATAATAGCGGGGGGGGATACAATGAGCAGTTCTTC. Protein sequence: CASSHNSGGGYNEQFF.

This clone was picked up a small number of times. This chain uses TRBV20-1 with TRBJ1-1; D perhaps matches TRBD1 (5 bases). Germline V gene sequence: CDR1 DFQATT, CDR2 SNEGSKA (reference sequence). The CDR3 is 11 amino acids. Trimming shortened V by 7 bases and J by 6 bases, and 12 bases separated the two germline ends. The CDR3 here is CSGRTGSEAFF. The CDR3 coding sequence is TGCAGTGGAAGAACAGGTTCTGAAGCTTTCTTT.

This clone was recorded a few times. This chain connects TRBV25-1 to TRBJ1-2; D is possibly TRBD1 (5 bases). The CDR3 is 13 residues long. The V end lost 6 bases, the J end lost 4 bases, and 12 bases lay between the germline ends. Germline values: CDR1 MGHDK, CDR2 SYGVNS. CDR3 sequence: CASSPGLPYGYTF. Here the CDR3 DNA reads TGTGCCAGCAGCCCGGGACTGCCCTATGGCTACACCTTC.

The V call is TRBV5-1, the J call TRBJ2-6; maybe TRBD2 (5 bases). The germline V and J ends were trimmed by 1 base and 0 bases, with 5 bases remaining between them. The CDR3 runs to 15 residues. Looked up from germline, CDR1 is SGHRS and CDR2 is YFSETQ. The CDR3 DNA follows: TGCGCCAGCAGCTTGCGGGGCTCTGGGGCCAACGTCCTGACTTTC. Protein: CASSLRGSGANVLTF.

This chain links TRBV28 with TRBJ2-1; no clear D. The CDR3 contains 11 residues. Germline lookup yields CDR1 MDHEN and CDR2 SYDVKM. V gave up 6 bases and J gave up 12 bases, with 12 bases separating them. The CDR3 nucleotides are TGTGCCAGCAGCCCCGATTTGACGCAGTTCTTC. It encodes CASSPDLTQFF.

This clone was seen only a few times. The rearrangement joins TRBV4-3 to TRBJ2-4; weak D call: TRBD1 (5 bases). The CDR3 sequence is 15 residues long. Trimming cost V 1 base and J 5 bases, with 12 bases left between them. The germline V gene encodes CDR1 LGHNA and CDR2 YSLEER. The CDR3 sequence is CASSQGVAGQNIQYF. CDR3 bases: TGCGCCAGCAGCCAAGGGGTGGCAGGGCAAAACATTCAGTACTTC.

V gene TRBV7-6 combines with J gene TRBJ1-1, with a weak D call TRBD1 (5 bases). Germline CDR1 reads SGHVS; CDR2 reads FNYEAQ. CDR3 length: 13 amino acids. Between the trimmed V and J ends, which lost 5 bases and 6 bases, there was a span of 13 bases. The CDR3 region has the DNA TGTGCCAGCAGCGCCGGACCGGGGGCTGAAGCTTTCTTT. Translated: CASSAGPGAEAFF. Complete variable domain (other parts from reference TRBV7-6 and TRBJ1-1): GAGVSQSPRYKVTKRGQDVALRCDPISGHVSLYWYRQALGQGPEFLTYFNYEAQQDKSGLPNDRFSAERPEGSISTLTIQRTEQRDSAMYRCASSAGPGAEAFFGQGTRLTVV.

The genes are TRBV2 and TRBJ2-1; weak D call: TRBD2 (5 bases). Germline V gives CDR1 SNHLY, CDR2 FYNNEI. The CDR3 is 14 residues long. V was pared by 4 bases and J by 6 bases, with 13 bases between. The CDR3 region is CASSADGVGNEQFF. In DNA form, the CDR3 reads TGTGCCAGCAGTGCTGACGGGGTCGGCAATGAGCAGTTCTTC.